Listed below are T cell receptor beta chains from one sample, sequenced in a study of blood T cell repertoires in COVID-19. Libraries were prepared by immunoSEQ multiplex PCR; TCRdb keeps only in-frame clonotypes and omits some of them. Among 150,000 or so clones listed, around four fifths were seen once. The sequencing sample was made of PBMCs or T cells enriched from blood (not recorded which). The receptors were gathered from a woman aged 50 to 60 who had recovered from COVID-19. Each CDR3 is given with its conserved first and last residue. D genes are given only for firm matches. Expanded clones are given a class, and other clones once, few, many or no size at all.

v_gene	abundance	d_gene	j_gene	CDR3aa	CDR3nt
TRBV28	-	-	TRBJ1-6	CASSFGTWASPLHF	TGTGCCAGCAGTTTTGGGACATGGGCTTCACCCCTCCACTTT
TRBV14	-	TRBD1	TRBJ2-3	CASSHDRGKTDTQYF	TGTGCCAGCAGCCACGACAGGGGGAAAACGGATACGCAGTATTTT
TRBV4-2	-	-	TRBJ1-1	CASSLVAATEAFF	TGTGCCAGCAGCCTCGTAGCGGCTACTGAAGCTTTCTTT
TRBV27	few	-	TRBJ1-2	CASSSIALPGGYTF	TGTGCCAGCAGTTCAATAGCACTCCCCGGTGGCTACACCTTC
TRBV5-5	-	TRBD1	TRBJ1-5	CASSPGQVNNQPQHF	TGTGCCAGCAGCCCCGGACAGGTGAACAATCAGCCCCAGCATTTT
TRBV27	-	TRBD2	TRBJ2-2	CASSLRLAGVQTGELFF	TGTGCCAGCAGTTTACGACTAGCGGGAGTACAAACCGGGGAGCTGTTTTTT
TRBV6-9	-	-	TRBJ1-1	CASSPTPGKNTEAFF	TGTGCCAGCAGCCCGACGCCAGGAAAAAACACTGAAGCTTTCTTT
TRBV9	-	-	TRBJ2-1	CASSPWGDNEQFF	TGTGCCAGCAGCCCATGGGGGGACAATGAGCAGTTCTTC
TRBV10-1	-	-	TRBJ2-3	CATSPGKGLTDTQYF	TGCGCCACCTCTCCCGGGAAGGGACTCACAGATACGCAGTATTTT
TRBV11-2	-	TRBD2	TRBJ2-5	CASSLSLLAGGGAQYF	TGTGCCAGCAGCTTATCTCTCCTAGCGGGAGGGGGGGCCCAGTACTTC
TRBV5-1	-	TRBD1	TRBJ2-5	CASSPQTGGAETQYF	TGCGCCAGCAGTCCGCAGACAGGGGGCGCAGAGACCCAGTACTTC
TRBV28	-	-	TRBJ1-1	CASLTGYWNTEAFF	TGTGCCAGCCTTACCGGGTATTGGAACACTGAAGCTTTCTTT
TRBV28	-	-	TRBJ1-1	CASSPGDGDTEAFF	TGTGCCAGCAGTCCAGGGGACGGGGACACTGAAGCTTTCTTT
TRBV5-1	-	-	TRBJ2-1	CASSLAPSGLGSNEQFF	TGCGCCAGCAGCTTGGCGCCCTCCGGGCTTGGGAGCAATGAGCAGTTCTTC
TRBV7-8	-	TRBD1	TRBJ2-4	CASSLAGQGLSIQYF	TGTGCCAGCAGCTTAGCGGGACAGGGATTAAGCATTCAGTACTTC
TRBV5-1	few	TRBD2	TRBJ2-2	CASSLQRGPSGELFF	TGCGCCAGCAGCTTGCAGCGGGGGCCGTCCGGGGAGCTGTTTTTT
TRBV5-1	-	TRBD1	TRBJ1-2	CASRDGDRLSF	TGCGCCAGCAGAGACGGGGACAGACTTAGTTTC
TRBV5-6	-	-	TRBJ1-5	CASSSRGGGNQPQHF	TGTGCCAGCAGCTCGAGGGGCGGGGGCAATCAGCCCCAGCATTTT
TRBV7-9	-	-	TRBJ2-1	CASSSLGKDLAQFF	TGTGCCAGCAGCTCGTTGGGGAAGGACTTGGCGCAGTTCTTC
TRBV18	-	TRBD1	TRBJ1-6	CASSPVSLSGTEVNSPLHF	TGTGCCAGCTCACCGGTTTCACTATCTGGGACAGAGGTTAATTCACCCCTCCACTTT
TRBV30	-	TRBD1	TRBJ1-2	CAWSRQGYGYTF	TGTGCCTGGAGTCGACAGGGCTATGGCTACACCTTC
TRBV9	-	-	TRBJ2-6	CFCSPRGANVLTF	TGTTTCTGTTCCCCCCGTGGGGCCAACGTCCTGACTTTC
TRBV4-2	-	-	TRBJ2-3	CASSQVRGGTQYF	TGTGCCAGCAGCCAAGTTAGAGGAGGTACGCAGTATTTT
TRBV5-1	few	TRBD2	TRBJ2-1	CASSLEKDLAGVFNEQFF	TGCGCCAGCAGCTTGGAAAAGGACCTAGCGGGAGTATTCAATGAGCAGTTCTTC
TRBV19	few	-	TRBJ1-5	CASSRVGSGQPQHF	TGTGCCAGTAGTAGAGTAGGGAGTGGGCAGCCCCAGCATTTT
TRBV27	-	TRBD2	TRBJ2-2	CASTGLAFTGELFF	TGTGCCAGCACGGGACTAGCTTTCACCGGGGAGCTGTTTTTT
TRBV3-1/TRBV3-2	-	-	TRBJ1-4	CASTHSRSSSLFF	TGTGCCAGCACGCACTCTAGGAGTTCGAGCCTATTTTTT
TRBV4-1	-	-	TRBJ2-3	CASSPRTEIVTDTQYF	TGCGCCAGCAGCCCCCGGACAGAGATTGTTACAGATACGCAGTATTTT
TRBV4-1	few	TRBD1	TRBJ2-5	CASSLTGVETQYF	TGCGCCAGCAGCCTTACAGGGGTGGAGACCCAGTACTTC
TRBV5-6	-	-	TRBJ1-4	CASSLGDAPEKLFF	TGTGCCAGCAGCTTGGGAGATGCCCCTGAAAAACTGTTTTTT
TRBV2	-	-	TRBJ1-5	CASRRGLRDNQPQHF	TGTGCCAGCAGACGGGGACTGCGGGACAATCAGCCCCAGCATTTT
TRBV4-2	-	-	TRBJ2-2	CASSPPEANTGELFF	TGTGCCAGCAGCCCCCCGGAGGCGAACACCGGGGAGCTGTTTTTT
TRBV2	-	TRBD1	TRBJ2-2	CASNGQGANTGELFF	TGTGCCAGCAACGGACAGGGGGCGAACACCGGGGAGCTGTTTTTT
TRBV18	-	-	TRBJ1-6	CASSPGQENSPLHF	TGTGCCAGCTCACCGGGGCAGGAAAATTCACCCCTCCACTTT
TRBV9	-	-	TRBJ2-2	CASSVAGNTGELFF	TGTGCCAGCAGCGTAGCGGGGAACACCGGGGAGCTGTTTTTT
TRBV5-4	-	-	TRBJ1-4	CASSLQGYEKLFF	TGTGCCAGCAGCCTACAGGGTTATGAAAAACTGTTTTTT
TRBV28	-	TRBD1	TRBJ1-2	CASEDRPYGYTF	TGTGCCAGCGAGGACAGGCCCTATGGCTACACCTTC
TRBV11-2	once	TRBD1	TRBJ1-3	CASRTDRVNRSGNTIYF	TGTGCCAGCAGGACAGACAGGGTGAATCGCTCTGGAAACACCATATATTTT
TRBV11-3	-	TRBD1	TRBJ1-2	CASSPGTGTVGAQGYTF	TGTGCCAGCAGCCCAGGGACAGGGACCGTGGGAGCTCAGGGCTACACCTTC
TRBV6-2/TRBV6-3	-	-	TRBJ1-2	CASSLTGTNGYTF	TGTGCCAGCAGTTTGACAGGAACTAATGGCTACACCTTC
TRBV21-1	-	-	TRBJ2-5	CASSTPSGRASGTQYF	TGTGCCAGCAGCACTCCTAGCGGGAGGGCCTCGGGGACCCAGTACTTC
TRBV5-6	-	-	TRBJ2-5	CASSFIRVQETQYF	TGTGCCAGCAGCTTCATCCGGGTTCAAGAGACCCAGTACTTC
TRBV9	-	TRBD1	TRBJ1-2	CASSVVTGGGYTF	TGTGCCAGCAGCGTAGTAACAGGGGGAGGCTACACCTTC
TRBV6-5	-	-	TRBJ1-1	CASSYLRASHTEAFF	TGTGCCAGCAGTTACCTCAGGGCCAGTCACACTGAAGCTTTCTTT
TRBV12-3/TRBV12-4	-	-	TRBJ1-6	CASSLFQDSPLHF	TGTGCCAGCAGTTTATTTCAGGATTCACCCCTCCACTTT
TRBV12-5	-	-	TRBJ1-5	CASGLGLGTPNQPQHF	TGTGCTAGTGGTTTGGGGTTAGGGACACCTAATCAGCCCCAGCATTTT
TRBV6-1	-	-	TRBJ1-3	CASSEEAWGRGNTIYF	TGTGCCAGCAGTGAGGAGGCTTGGGGAAGAGGAAACACCATATATTTT
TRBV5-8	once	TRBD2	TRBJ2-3	CASSLATGTRKDTQYF	TGTGCCAGCAGCTTGGCTACCGGGACTAGAAAAGATACGCAGTATTTT
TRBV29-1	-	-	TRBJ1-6	CSVSETENSPLHF	TGCAGCGTTAGTGAGACGGAGAATTCACCCCTCCACTTT
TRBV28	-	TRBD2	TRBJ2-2	CASSLLGPGLVIGELFF	TGTGCCAGCAGTTTATTGGGTCCCGGACTAGTCATTGGGGAGCTGTTTTTT
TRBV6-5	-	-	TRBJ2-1	CASRNVAEQFF	TGTGCCAGCAGAAACGTGGCTGAGCAGTTCTTC
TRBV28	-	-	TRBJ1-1	CASSFQSQSGNTEAFF	TGTGCCAGCAGTTTTCAGTCCCAGTCGGGGAATACTGAAGCTTTCTTT
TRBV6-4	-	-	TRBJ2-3	CASSDSIGSDTQYF	TGTGCCAGCAGTGACTCGATCGGGTCAGATACGCAGTATTTT